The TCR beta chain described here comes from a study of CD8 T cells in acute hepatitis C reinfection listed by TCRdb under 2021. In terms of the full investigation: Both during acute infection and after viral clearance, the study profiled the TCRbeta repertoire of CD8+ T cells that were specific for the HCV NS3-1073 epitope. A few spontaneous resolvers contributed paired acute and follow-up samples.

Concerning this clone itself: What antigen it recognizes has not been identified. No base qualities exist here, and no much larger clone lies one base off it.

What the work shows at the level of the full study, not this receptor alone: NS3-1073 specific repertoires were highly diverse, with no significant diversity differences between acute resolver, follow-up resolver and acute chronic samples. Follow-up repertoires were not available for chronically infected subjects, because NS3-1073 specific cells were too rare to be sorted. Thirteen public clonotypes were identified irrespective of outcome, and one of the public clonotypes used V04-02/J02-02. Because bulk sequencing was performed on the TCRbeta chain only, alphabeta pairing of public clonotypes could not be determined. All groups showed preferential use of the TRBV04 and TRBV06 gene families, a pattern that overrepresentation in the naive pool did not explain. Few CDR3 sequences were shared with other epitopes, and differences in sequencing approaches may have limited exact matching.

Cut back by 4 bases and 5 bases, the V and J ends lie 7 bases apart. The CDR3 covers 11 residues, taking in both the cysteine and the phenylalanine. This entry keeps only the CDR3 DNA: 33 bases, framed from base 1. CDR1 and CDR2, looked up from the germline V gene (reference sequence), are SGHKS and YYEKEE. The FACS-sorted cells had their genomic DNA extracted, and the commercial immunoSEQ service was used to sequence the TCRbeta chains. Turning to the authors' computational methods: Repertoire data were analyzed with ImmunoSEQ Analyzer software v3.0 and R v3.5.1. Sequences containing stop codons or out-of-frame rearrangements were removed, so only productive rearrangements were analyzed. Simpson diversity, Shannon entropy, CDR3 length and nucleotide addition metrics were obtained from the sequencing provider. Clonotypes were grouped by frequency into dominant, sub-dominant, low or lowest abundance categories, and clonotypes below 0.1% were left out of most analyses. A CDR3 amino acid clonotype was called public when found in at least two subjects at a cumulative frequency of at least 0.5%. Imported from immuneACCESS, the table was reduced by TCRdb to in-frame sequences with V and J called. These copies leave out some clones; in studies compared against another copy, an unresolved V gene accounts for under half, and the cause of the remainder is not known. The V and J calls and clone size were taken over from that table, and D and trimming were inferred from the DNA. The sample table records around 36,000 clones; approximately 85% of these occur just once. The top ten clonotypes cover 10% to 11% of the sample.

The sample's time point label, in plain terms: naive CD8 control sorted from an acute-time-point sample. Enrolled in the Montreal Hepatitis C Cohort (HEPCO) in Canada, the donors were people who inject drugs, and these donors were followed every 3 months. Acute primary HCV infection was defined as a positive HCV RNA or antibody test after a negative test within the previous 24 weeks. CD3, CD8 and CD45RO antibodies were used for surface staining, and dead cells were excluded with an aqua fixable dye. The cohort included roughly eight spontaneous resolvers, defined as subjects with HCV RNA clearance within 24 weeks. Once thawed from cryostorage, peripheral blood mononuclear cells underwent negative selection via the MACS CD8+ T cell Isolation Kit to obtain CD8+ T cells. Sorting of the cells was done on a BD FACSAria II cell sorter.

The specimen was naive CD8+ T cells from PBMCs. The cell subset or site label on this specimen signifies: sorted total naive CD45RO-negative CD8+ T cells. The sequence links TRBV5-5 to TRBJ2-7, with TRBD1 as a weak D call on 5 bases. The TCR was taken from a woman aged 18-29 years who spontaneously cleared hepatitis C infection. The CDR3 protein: CASSQTDEQYF. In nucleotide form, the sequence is TGTGCCAGCAGCCAGACAGACGAGCAGTACTTC.